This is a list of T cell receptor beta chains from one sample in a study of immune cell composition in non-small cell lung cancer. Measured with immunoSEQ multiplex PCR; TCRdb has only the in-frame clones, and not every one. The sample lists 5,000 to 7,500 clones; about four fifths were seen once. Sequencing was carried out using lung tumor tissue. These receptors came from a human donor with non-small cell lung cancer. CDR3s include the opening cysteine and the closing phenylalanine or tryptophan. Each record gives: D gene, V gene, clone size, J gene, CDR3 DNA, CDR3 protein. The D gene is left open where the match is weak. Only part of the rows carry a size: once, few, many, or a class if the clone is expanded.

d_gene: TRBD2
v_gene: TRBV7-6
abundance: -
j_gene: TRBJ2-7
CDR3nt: TGTGCCAGCAGCCGAACGGGACTAGCGGATTACGAGCAGTACTTC
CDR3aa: CASSRTGLADYEQYF

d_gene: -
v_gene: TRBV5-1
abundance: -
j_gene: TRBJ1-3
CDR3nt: TGTGCCAGCAGCTTGGCCGGGGGCTCTGGAAACACCATATATTTT
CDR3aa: CASSLAGGSGNTIYF

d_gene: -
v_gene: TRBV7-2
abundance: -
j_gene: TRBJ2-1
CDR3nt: TGTGCCAGCACCCTGAGGGCGGGATCCTACAATGAGCAGTTCTTC
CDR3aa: CASTLRAGSYNEQFF

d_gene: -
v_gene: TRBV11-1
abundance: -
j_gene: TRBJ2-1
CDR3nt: TGTGCCAGCAGCCCAGTTGGGGGGGGCCGGACCGGGCAGTTCTTC
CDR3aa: CASSPVGGGRTGQFF

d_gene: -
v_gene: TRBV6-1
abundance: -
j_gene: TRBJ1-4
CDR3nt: TGTGCCAGCAGTGAAGGTCCCAGGGTGGGAAAACTGTTTTTT
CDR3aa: CASSEGPRVGKLFF

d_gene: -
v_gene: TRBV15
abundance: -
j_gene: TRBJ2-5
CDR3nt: TGTGCCACCAGCCCTGAAAAGCAGGGTTCTCCCTCCCAAGAGACCCAGTACTTC
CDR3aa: CATSPEKQGSPSQETQYF

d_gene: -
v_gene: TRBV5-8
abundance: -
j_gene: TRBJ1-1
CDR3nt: TGTGCCAGCAGCTTGGGGTCAGGGTCCCTGACTGAAGCTTTCTTT
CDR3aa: CASSLGSGSLTEAFF

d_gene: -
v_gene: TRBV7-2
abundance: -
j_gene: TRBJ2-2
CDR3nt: TGTGCCAGCAGCTTAGGAGCAGGAGGAACCGGGGAGCTGTTTTTT
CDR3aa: CASSLGAGGTGELFF

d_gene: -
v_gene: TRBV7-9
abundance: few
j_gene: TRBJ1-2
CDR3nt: TGTGCCAGCAGCTTCCGCAGGGACTATGGCTACACCTTC
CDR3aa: CASSFRRDYGYTF

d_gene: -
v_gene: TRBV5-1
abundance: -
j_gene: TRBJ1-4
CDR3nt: TGCGCCAGCAGCCAAGGACGTGGAGGGGCGAGTGAAAAACTGTTTTTT
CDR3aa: CASSQGRGGASEKLFF

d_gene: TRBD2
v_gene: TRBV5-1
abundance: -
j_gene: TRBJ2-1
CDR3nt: TGCGCCAGCAGCCTGGGGGCTAGCGGGGGACTCTACAATGAGCAGTTCTTC
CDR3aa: CASSLGASGGLYNEQFF

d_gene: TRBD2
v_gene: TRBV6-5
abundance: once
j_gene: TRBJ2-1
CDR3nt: TGTGCCAGCAGTTCCCTGCGGGGGGCAGAAAATGAGCAGTTCTTC
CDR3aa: CASSSLRGAENEQFF

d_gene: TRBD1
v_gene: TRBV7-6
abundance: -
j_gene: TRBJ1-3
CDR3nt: TGTGCCAGCAGCTCAGGGGGGTTTGCTGGAAACACCATATATTTT
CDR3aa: CASSSGGFAGNTIYF

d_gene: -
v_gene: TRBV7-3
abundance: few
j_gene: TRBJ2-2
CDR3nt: TGTGCCAGCAGCGCGGGCGGGGAGCTGTTTTTT
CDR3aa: CASSAGGELFF

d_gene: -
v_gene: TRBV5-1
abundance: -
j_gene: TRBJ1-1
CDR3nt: TGCGCCAGCAGCTTGAGTGGGGCGGACACTGAAGCTTTCTTT
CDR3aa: CASSLSGADTEAFF

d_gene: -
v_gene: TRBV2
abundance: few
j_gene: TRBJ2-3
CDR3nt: TGTGCCAGCAGGCCCGCGGCGGCCAGCACAGATACGCAGTATTTT
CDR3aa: CASRPAAASTDTQYF

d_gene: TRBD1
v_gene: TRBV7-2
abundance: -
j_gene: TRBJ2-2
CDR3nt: TGTGCCAGCAGCTTAGACAGGGGGTTCGGGGAGCTGTTTTTT
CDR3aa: CASSLDRGFGELFF

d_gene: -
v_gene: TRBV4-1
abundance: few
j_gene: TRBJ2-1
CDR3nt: TGCGCCAGCAGCCAACAAGGGGCTCCCGCCCATGAGCAGTTCTTC
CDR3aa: CASSQQGAPAHEQFF

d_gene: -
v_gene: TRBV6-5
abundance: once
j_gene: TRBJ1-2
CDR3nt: TGTGCCAGCAGTTACTCTAGGGGGGGCGGCTACACCTTC
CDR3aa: CASSYSRGGGYTF

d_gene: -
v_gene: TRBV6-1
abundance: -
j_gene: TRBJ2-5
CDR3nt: TGTGCCAGCAGTGAAGTGGAGAGCGGAGGAAAAGAGACCCAGTACTTC
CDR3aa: CASSEVESGGKETQYF

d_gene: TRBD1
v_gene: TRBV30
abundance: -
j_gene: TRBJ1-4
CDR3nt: TGTGCCTGGAGTGCCACAGGGGGAAATGAAAAACTGTTTTTT
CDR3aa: CAWSATGGNEKLFF

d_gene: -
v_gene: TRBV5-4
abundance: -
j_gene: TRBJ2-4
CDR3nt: TGTGCCAGCAGCGACAAAAGCAAAAACATTCAGTACTTC
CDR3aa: CASSDKSKNIQYF

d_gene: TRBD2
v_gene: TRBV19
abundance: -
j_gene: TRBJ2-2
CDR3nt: TGTGCCAGTAGTTCGCAGCGGGAGTACACCGGGGAGCTGTTTTTT
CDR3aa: CASSSQREYTGELFF

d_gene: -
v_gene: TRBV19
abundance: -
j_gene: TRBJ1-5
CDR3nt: TGTGCCAGTAGTATGAGCCCGAGGTCTTATCAGCCCCAGCATTTT
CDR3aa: CASSMSPRSYQPQHF

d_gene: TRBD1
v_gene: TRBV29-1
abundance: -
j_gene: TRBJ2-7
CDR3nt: TGCAGCGCTACCGCCGGGACAGCATCCTACGAGCAGTACTTC
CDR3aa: CSATAGTASYEQYF

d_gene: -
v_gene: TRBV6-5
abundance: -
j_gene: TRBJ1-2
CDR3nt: TGTGCCAGCAGGGCGGAGGGGTCCCGGTATGGCTACACCTTC
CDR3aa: CASRAEGSRYGYTF

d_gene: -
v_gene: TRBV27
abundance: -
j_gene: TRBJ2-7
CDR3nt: TGTGCCAGCAGTTTTCTGGTCGGTGGCGAGCAGTACTTC
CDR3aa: CASSFLVGGEQYF

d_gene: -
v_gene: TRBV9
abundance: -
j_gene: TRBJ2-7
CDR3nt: TGTGCCAGCAGCGTAGATCCGAGCTCCTACGAGCAGTACTTC
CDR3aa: CASSVDPSSYEQYF

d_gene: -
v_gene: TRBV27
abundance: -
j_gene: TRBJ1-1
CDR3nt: TGTGCCAGCAGAGGTTGGGCCGGCGGGGACACTGAAGCTTTCTTT
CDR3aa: CASRGWAGGDTEAFF

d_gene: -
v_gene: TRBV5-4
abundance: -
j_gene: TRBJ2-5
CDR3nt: TGTGCCAGCAGCCCGGGTGTTGGCTGGGAGACCCAGTACTTC
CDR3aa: CASSPGVGWETQYF

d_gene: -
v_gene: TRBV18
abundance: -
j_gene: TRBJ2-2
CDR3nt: TGTGCCAGCTCACCGATGGATCGGGTGGCCGGGGAGCTGTTTTTT
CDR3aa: CASSPMDRVAGELFF

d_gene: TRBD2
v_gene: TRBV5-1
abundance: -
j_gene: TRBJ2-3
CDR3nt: TGCGCCAGCAGCCTGGGACTAGCGGGAGAAGATACGCAGTATTTT
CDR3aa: CASSLGLAGEDTQYF

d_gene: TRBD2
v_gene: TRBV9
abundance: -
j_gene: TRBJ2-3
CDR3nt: TGTGCCAGCAGCCCACGGACTAGCGGGAGGATGTCAGATACGCAGTATTTT
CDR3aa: CASSPRTSGRMSDTQYF

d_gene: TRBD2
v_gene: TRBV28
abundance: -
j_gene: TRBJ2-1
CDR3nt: TGTGCCAGCAGTCCCCCCGGGACTAGCGGATACAATGAGCAGTTCTTC
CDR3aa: CASSPPGTSGYNEQFF

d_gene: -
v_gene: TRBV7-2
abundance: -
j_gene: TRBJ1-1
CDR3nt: TGTGCCAGCAGCTCCGGGGGGGGGAACACTGAAGCTTTCTTT
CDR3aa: CASSSGGGNTEAFF

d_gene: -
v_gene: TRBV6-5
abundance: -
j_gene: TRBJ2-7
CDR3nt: TGTGCCAGCAGTATAGGGTTGGAGGGTCTGTACGAGCAGTACTTC
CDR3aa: CASSIGLEGLYEQYF

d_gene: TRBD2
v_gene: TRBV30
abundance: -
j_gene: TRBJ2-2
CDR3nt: TGTGCCTGGAGTCTCGGACTAGCGGGATCGGTGGGGGAGCTGTTTTTT
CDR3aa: CAWSLGLAGSVGELFF